These 8 T cell receptor beta chains originate from one sample sequenced in a study of T-cell memory formation after mild COVID-19. Via MiXCR, TCRdb re-called the 5' RACE reads, giving one row per CDR3 protein. The profile shows 350,000 or so distinct CDR3 sequences, roughly 13% of them singletons. Sequenced material: PBMCs or a T cell subset sorted from them (not recorded which). The receptors shown here come from a man aged 18 to 29 who had mild COVID-19 (a few samples of this study predate the infection). Cell type and time point are not known.

The chain combines TRBV6-5 with TRBJ2-7; TRBD2 is a possible D gene (5 bases). V was pared by 0 bases and J by 0 bases, with 12 bases between. The CDR3 has 16 amino acids. CDR1 MNHEY and CDR2 SVGAGI come from the germline V gene. DNA for the CDR3: TGTGCCAGCAGTTACTCGATCCTAGCCAGCTCCTACGAGCAGTACGTC. Translation gives CASSYSILASSYEQYV.

The genes are TRBV18 and TRBJ2-1, with 9 bases lining up with TRBD1. The V segment lost 9 bases and the J segment 4 bases; nucleotides outside the gene matches: 10. The germline gives CDR1 KGHSH, CDR2 LQKENI. The CDR3 spans 15 residues. The CDR3 nucleotides read TGTGCCAGAGATTCACCGGGACAGGGATACAATGAGCAGTTCTTC. Translating it yields CARDSPGQGYNEQFF.

This clonotype was recorded a few times. The V call is TRBV7-9, the J call TRBJ1-2; D not certain. Germline values: CDR1 SEHNR, CDR2 FQNEAQ (reference sequence). The CDR3 has 14 residues. V was cut by 6 bases and J by 3 bases, with 14 bases left in between. This CDR3 reads CASSYMIIDYGYTF. The CDR3 DNA is TGTGCCAGCAGTTACATGATTATTGACTATGGCTACACCTTC.

This chain connects TRBV7-2 to TRBJ2-7, with TRBD2 matching over 10 bases. The germline V gene encodes CDR1 SGHTA and CDR2 FQGNSA. Germline trimming cut 2 bases from V and 3 bases from J; bases unmatched to any gene: 4. This CDR3 comprises 15 residues. The CDR3 is CASSLRSGGDYEQYV. CDR3 bases: TGTGCCAGCAGCTTAAGGAGCGGGGGGGACTACGAGCAGTACGTC.

The gene calls are TRBV12-3 or TRBV12-4 and TRBJ1-6, with D perhaps TRBD1 (6 bases). V lost 6 bases to trimming and J lost 3 bases, with 21 bases between them. The CDR3 spans 18 residues. The CDR3 protein is CASRRDGRGSYYNSPLHF. The DNA of the CDR3 is TGTGCCAGCAGGCGTGATGGTAGGGGGAGCTACTATAATTCACCCCTCCACTTT.

The genes are TRBV4-3 and TRBJ2-3, with D uncertain. The CDR3 has 16 residues. The germline CDR1 and CDR2 sequences are LGHNA and YSLEER. V was trimmed by 4 bases and J by 1 base, leaving 15 bases between them. In nucleotides, the CDR3 is TGCGCCAGCAGCCCAAGCTGGGTCGCAGGCACAGATACGCAGTATTTT. This gives the protein CASSPSWVAGTDTQYF.

The chain joins TRBV7-6 to TRBJ1-2, with TRBD1 matching over 9 bases. The V gene's germline CDR1 is SGHVS and CDR2 FNYEAQ. CDR3 length equals 16 residues. The trim removed 5 bases at V and 6 bases at J, leaving 13 bases unmatched. CDR3 in amino acids: CASSLATGGILDGYTF. CDR3 coding DNA: TGTGCCAGCAGCCTGGCGACAGGGGGTATTCTCGATGGCTACACCTTC.

This clonotype has more than one count but fewer than ten. The J gene is TRBJ2-7, the V gene TRBV7-2, with 9 positions matching TRBD2. The J segment lost 3 bases and the V segment lost 4 bases, leaving 10 bases of the junction unmatched. Germline V lookup: CDR1 SGHTA, CDR2 FQGNSA. CDR3 length equals 16 residues. The CDR3 DNA reads TGTGCCAGCAGCTCCGCAAGCGGGGGGCCCATCTACGAGCAGTACTTC. Protein sequence: CASSSASGGPIYEQYF.